The TCR beta chain described here comes from a study of T cells in Graves' hyperthyroidism and ophthalmopathy. With respect to this clonotype: Its antigen is unidentified.

CDR1 and CDR2 (germline): DFQATT, SNEGSKA (reference sequence). Trimming took 5 bases from V and 11 from J, leaving 6 bases between them. The length of the CDR3 is 8 residues. Authors of the study amplified TCR beta CDR3 regions from RNA transcripts. The TCR CDR3 was amplified in a first-round RT-PCR using the HTBI primer set. TCRdb independently ran MiXCR on the multiplex PCR reads; one entry per CDR3 protein. Of around 660,000 distinct CDR3 sequences listed, just under 45% are singletons. Each diagnosis was grounded in clinical symptoms, serum thyroxine and TRAb, thyroid ultrasound, and orbital computed tomography. General study points: Expanded thyroid clonotypes (above 0.001) were mostly also found in blood. Model-based prediction identified ophthalmopathy a median 6.5 months prior to its onset. Separation of ophthalmopathy from stable hyperthyroidism was achieved by a 13 V-J model.

This rearrangement joins TRBV20-1 to TRBJ2-5; D not certain. Sequencing used peripheral blood or thyroid tissue (not recorded which). The receptor's source is an adult man with Graves' disease, either hyperthyroidism or ophthalmopathy (not recorded which). The CDR3 nucleotides read TGCAGTGCTTCACCACAGTACTTC. It specifies CSASPQYF.